The clone carrying this T cell receptor (beta chain) has more than one count but fewer than ten. J lost 5 bases, V lost 8 bases, and 16 bases had no gene match. CDR1 and CDR2 from the germline V gene are GTSNPN and SVGIG (reference sequence). The CDR3 spans 15 residues. These data originate in a study of regulatory T cells in long-lasting Graves disease. Study-level information: Antithyroid drug use was under 3 months in newly diagnosed Graves' patients.

With iRepertoire HTBI primers and Arm-PCR of CDR3 regions, TCR beta libraries were built. In TCRdb, the multiplex PCR reads were re-called with MiXCR into one record per CDR3 protein. The table has approximately 400,000 distinct CDR3 sequences, about 12% seen once; the top ten hold under 20%. Time point meaning: newly diagnosed GD, antithyroid drugs for less than 3 months. Extracted RNA from PBMCs served as the source of the TCR library. This same sample was also taken into another study, of T cells in Graves' hyperthyroidism and ophthalmopathy. Per that paper: Together with thyroid ultrasound, orbital computed tomography, serum thyroxine and TRAb, clinical symptoms were used for diagnoses.

The source was peripheral blood mononuclear cells (PBMCs), collected at new diagnosis, from a patient treated with antithyroid drugs. The chain is built from TRBV30 and TRBJ1-1; 8 bases are shared with TRBD1. This TCR was sampled from a woman aged 18-29 years with Graves disease. The CDR3 bases are TGTGCCGGACAGGGTGAGGGTTGGGTGAGGACTGAAGCTTTCTTT. Amino acid sequence: CAGQGEGWVRTEAFF.